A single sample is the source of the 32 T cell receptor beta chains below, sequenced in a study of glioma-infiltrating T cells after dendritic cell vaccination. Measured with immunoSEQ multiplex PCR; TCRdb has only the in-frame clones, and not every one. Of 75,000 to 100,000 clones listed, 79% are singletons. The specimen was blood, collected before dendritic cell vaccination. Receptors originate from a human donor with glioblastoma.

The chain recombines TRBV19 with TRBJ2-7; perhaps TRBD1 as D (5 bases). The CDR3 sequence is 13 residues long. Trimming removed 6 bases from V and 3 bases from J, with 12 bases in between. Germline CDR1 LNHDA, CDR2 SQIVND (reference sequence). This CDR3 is CASSTRTSYEQYF. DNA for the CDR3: TGTGCCAGTAGCACAAGGACAAGCTACGAGCAGTACTTC.

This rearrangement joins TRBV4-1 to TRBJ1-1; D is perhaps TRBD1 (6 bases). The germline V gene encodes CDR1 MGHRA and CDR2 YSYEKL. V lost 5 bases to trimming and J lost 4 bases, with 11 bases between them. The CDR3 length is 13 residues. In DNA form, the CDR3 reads TGCGCCAGCAGCTACAGGGAGGGCACTGAAGCTTTCTTT. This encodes CASSYREGTEAFF.

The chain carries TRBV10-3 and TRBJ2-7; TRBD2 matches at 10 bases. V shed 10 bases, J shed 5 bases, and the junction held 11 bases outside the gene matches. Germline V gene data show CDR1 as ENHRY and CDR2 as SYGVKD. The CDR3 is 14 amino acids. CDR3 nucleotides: TGTGCCAGCACAGCGGGGGGGGGCATTCACGAGCAGTACTTC. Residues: CASTAGGGIHEQYF.

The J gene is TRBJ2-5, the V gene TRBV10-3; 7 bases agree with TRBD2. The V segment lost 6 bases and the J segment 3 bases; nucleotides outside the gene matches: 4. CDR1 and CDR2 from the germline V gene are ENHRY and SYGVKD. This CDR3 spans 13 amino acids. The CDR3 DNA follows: TGTGCCATCAGGGGGGACTACGAAGAGACCCAGTACTTC. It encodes CAIRGDYEETQYF.

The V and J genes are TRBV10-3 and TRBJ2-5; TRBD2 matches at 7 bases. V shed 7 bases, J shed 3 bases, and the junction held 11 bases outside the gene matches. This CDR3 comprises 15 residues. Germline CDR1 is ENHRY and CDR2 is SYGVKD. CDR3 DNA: TGTGCCATCACCACTAGCGCTAGCCCAGAAGAGACCCAGTACTTC. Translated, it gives CAITTSASPEETQYF.

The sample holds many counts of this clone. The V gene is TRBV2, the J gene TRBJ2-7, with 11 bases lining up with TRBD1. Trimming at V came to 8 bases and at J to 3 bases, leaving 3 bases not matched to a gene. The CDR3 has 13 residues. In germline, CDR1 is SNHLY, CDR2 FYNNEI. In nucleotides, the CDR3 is TGTGCCAGCGCGGGACAGGGGGGCTACGAGCAGTACTTC. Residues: CASAGQGGYEQYF. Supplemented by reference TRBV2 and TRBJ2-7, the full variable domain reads EPEVTQTPSHQVTQMGQEVILRCVPISNHLYFYWYRQILGQKVEFLVSFYNNEISEKSEIFDDQFSVERPDGSNFTLKIRSTKLEDSAMYFCASAGQGGYEQYFGPGTRLTVT.

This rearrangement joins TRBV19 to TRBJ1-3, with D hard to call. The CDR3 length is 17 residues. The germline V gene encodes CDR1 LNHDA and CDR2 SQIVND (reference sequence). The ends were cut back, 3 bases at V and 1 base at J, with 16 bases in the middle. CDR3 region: CASSIGSSLISGNTIYF. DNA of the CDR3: TGTGCCAGTAGTATCGGGAGTTCTCTTATTTCTGGAAACACCATATATTTT.

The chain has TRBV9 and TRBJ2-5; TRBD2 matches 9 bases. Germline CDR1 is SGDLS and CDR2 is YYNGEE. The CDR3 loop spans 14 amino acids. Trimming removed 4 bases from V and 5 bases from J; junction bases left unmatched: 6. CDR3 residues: CASSPRGGEETQYF. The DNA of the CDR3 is TGTGCCAGCAGCCCGCGGGGGGGAGAGGAGACCCAGTACTTC.

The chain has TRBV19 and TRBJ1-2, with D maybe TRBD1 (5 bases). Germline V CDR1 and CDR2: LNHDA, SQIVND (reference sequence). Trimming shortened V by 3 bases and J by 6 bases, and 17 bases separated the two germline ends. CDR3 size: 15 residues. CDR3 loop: CASSITTGELHGYTF. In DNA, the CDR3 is TGTGCCAGTAGTATCACAACAGGAGAGTTACATGGCTACACCTTC.

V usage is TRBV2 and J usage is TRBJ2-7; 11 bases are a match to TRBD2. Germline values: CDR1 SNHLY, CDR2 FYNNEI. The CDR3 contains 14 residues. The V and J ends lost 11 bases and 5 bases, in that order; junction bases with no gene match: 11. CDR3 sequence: CAGMSPGLADEQYF. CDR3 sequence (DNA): TGTGCCGGAATGAGTCCGGGACTAGCGGACGAGCAGTACTTC.

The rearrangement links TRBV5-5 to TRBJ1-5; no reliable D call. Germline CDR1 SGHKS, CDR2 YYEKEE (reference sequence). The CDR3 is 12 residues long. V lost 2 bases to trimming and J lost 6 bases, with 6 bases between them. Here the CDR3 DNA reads TGTGCCAGCAGCTTTGAGGGTCAGCCCCAGCATTTT. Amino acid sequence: CASSFEGQPQHF.

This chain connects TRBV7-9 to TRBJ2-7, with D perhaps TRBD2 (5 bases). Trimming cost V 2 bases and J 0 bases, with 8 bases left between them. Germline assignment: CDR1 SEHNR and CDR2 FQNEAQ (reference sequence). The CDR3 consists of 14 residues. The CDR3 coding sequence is TGTGCCAGCAGCTTACTGGGGAGCTCCTACGAGCAGTACTTC. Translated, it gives CASSLLGSSYEQYF.

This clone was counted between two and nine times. Here the CDR3 DNA reads TGCGCCAGCAGCCAAGGCCAGGGATCCTACGAGCAGTACTTC. This translates into CASSQGQGSYEQYF. The chain is built from TRBV4-1 and TRBJ2-7; the D gene is possibly TRBD1 (5 bases). CDR3 length: 14 residues. CDR1 MGHRA and CDR2 YSYEKL come from the germline V gene. V was pared by 1 base and J by 1 base, with 8 bases between.

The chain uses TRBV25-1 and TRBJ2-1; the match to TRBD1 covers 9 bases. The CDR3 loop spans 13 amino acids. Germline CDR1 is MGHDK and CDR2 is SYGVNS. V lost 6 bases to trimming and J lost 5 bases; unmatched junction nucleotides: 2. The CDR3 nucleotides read TGTGCCAGCAGGGGACAGGGCGACAATGAGCAGTTCTTC. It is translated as CASRGQGDNEQFF.

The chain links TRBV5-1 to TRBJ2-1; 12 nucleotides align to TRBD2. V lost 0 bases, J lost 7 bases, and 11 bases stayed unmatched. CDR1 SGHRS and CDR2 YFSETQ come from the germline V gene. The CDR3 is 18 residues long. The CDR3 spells CASSLVPASGGAVNEQFF. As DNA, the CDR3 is TGCGCCAGCAGCTTGGTTCCGGCTAGCGGGGGGGCCGTAAATGAGCAGTTCTTC.

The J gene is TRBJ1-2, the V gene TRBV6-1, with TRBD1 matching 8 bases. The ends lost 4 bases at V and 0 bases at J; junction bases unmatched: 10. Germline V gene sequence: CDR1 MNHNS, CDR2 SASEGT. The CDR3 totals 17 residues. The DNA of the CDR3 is TGTGCCAGCAGTGGGGGACGGGGGACAGGAGCTAACTATGGCTACACCTTC. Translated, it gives CASSGGRGTGANYGYTF.

CDR3 in amino acids: CASSEAWGRGGNEQFF. The CDR3 DNA sequence: TGTGCCAGCAGTGAAGCTTGGGGAAGGGGAGGCAATGAGCAGTTCTTC. This chain uses TRBV6-1 with TRBJ2-1, with D perhaps TRBD2 (6 bases). The CDR3 is 16 amino acids. The germline V gene has CDR1 MNHNS and CDR2 SASEGT. Trimming removed 0 bases at V and 6 bases at J, with 15 bases between.

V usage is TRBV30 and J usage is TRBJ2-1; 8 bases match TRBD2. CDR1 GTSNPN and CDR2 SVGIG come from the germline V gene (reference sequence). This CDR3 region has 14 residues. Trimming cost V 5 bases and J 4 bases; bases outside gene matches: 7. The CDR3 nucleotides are TGTGCCTGGGAACCGGGGGGGCGATACAATGAGCAGTTCTTC. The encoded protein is CAWEPGGRYNEQFF.

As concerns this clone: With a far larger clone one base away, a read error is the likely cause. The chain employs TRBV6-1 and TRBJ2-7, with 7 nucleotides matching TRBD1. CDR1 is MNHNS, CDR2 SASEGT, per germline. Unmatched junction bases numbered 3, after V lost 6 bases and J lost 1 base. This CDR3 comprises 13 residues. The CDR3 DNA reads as TGTGCCAGCAGCCCGGGACAGTCCTACGAGCAGTACTTC. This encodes CASSPGQSYEQYF.

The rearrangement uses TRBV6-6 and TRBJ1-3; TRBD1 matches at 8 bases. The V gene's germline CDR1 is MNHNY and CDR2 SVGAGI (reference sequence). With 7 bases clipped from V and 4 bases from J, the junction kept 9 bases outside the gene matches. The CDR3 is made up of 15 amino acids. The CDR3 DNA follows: TGTGCCAGCACCCCCGGGACAGGAACGGGAAACACCATATATTTT. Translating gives CASTPGTGTGNTIYF.

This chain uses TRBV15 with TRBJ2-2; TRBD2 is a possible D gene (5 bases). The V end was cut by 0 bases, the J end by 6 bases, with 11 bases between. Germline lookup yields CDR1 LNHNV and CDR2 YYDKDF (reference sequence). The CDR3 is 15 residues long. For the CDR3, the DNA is TGTGCCACCAGCAGAGAACCAGGAGGCCCCGGGGAGCTGTTTTTT. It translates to CATSREPGGPGELFF.

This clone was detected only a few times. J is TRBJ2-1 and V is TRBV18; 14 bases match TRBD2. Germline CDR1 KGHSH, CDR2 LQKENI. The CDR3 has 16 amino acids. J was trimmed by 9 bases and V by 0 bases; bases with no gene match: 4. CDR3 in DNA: TGTGCCAGCTCACCACCGGGACTAGCGGGAGAGGGTGAGCAGTTCTTC. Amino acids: CASSPPGLAGEGEQFF.

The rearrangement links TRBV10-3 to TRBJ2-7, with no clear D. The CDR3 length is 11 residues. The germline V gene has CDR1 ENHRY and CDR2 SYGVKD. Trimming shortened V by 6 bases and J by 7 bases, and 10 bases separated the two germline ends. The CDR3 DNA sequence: TGTGCCATCAGGAGTGTTACGGAGCAGTACTTC. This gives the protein CAIRSVTEQYF.

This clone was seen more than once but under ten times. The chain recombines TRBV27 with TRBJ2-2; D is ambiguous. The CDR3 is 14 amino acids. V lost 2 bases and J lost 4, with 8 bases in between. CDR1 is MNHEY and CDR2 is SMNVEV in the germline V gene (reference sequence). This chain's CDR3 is CASSLRHRTGELFF. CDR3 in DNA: TGTGCCAGCAGTTTACGACATCGCACCGGGGAGCTGTTTTTT.

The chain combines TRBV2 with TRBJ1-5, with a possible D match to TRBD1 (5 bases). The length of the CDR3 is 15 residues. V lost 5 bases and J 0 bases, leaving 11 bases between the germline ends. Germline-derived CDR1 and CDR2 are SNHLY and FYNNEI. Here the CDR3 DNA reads TGTGCCAGCAGTTTTCTGGGGGGTAGCAATCAGCCCCAGCATTTT. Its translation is CASSFLGGSNQPQHF. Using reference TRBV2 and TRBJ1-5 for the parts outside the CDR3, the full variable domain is EPEVTQTPSHQVTQMGQEVILRCVPISNHLYFYWYRQILGQKVEFLVSFYNNEISEKSEIFDDQFSVERPDGSNFTLKIRSTKLEDSAMYFCASSFLGGSNQPQHFGDGTRLSIL.

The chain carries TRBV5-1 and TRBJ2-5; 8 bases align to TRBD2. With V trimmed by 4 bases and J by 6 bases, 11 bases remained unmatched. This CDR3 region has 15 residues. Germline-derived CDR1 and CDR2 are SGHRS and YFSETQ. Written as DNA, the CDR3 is TGCGCCAGCAGCCCTAACGCCGCGGGGGGCAAGACCCAGTACTTC. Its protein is CASSPNAAGGKTQYF.

CDR3 sequence reads: CASSPYGGGTGIETLHF. CDR3 coding DNA: TGTGCCAGCTCCCCTTACGGGGGTGGGACAGGGATAGAGACCCTCCACTTT. The genes are TRBV18 and TRBJ1-6, with TRBD1 matching over 9 bases. The CDR3 sequence is 17 residues long. CDR1 is KGHSH, CDR2 LQKENI, per germline. V shed 6 bases and J 14 bases; nucleotides not matched to a gene: 20.

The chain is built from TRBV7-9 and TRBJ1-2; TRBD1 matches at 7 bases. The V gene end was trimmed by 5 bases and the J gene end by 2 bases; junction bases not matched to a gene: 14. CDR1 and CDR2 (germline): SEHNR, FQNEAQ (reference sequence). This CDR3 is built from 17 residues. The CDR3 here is CASSRQTGNRLNYGYTF. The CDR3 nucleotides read TGTGCCAGCAGCCGACAGACAGGGAACCGACTAAACTATGGCTACACCTTC.

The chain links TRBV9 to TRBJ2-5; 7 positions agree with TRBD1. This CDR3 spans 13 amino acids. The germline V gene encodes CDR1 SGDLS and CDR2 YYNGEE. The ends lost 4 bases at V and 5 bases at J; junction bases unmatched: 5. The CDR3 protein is CASSTWTGETQYF. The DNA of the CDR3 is TGTGCCAGCAGCACATGGACAGGCGAGACCCAGTACTTC.

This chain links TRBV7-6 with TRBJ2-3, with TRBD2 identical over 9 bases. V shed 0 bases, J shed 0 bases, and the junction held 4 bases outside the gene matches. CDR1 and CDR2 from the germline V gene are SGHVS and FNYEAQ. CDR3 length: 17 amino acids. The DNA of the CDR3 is TGTGCCAGCAGCTTAGCGATCGCGGGGGGGAGCACAGATACGCAGTATTTT. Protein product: CASSLAIAGGSTDTQYF.

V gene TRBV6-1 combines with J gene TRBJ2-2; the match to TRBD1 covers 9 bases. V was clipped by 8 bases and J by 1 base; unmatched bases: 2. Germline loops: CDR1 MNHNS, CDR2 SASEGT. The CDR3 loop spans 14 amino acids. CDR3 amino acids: CASWGQGNTGELFF. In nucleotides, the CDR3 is TGTGCCAGCTGGGGACAGGGGAACACCGGGGAGCTGTTTTTT.

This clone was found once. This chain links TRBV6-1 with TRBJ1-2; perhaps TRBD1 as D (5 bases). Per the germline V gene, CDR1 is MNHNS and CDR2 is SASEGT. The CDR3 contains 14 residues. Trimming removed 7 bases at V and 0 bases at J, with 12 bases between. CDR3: CASTEGLANYGYTF. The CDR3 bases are TGTGCCAGCACGGAGGGACTAGCTAACTATGGCTACACCTTC.